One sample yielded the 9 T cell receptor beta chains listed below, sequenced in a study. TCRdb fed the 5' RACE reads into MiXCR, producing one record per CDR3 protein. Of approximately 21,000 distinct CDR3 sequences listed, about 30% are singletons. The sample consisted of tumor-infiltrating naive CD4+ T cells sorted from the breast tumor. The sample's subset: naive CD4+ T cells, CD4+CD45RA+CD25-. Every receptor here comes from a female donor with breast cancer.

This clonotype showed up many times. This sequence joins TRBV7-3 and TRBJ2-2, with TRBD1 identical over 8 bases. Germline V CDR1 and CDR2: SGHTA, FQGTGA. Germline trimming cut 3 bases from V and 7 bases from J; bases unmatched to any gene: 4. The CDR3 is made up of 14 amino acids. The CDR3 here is CASSFQGANGELFF. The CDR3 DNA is TGTGCCAGCAGCTTCCAGGGGGCGAACGGGGAGCTGTTTTTT.

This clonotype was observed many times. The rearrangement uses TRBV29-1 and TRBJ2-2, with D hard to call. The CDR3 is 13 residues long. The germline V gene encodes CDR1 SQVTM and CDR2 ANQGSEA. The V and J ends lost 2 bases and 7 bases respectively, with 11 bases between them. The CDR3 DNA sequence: TGCAGCGTTGAACGGTCACGAAACGGGGAGCTGTTTTTT. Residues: CSVERSRNGELFF.

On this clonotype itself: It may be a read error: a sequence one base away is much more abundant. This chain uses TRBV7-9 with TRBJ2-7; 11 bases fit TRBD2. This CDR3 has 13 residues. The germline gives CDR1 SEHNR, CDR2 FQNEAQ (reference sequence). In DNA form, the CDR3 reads TGTGCCAGCAGCTCGACTAGCGGGAACGAGCCGTACTTC. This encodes CASSSTSGNEPYF.

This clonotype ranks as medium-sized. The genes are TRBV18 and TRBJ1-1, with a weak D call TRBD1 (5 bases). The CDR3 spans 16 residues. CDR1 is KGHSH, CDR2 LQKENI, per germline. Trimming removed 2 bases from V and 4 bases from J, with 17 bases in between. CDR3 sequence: CASSPRTGPGVTEAFF. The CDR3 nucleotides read TGTGCCAGCTCACCAAGGACGGGGCCTGGGGTCACTGAAGCTTTCTTT.

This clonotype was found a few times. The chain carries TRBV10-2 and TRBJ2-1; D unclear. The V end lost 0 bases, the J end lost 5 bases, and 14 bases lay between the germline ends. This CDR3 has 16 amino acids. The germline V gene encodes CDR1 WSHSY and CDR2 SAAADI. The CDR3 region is CASSESFSVADNEQFF. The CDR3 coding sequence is TGCGCCAGCAGTGAGTCGTTTTCAGTAGCCGACAATGAGCAGTTCTTC.

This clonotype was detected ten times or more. CDR3 in amino acids: CASRTGIYNSPLHF. The CDR3 bases are TGTGCCAGCAGGACAGGGATTTATAATTCACCCCTCCACTTT. V is TRBV6-5 and J is TRBJ1-6; 7 bases are shared with TRBD1. The CDR3 extends over 14 amino acids. With V trimmed by 6 bases and J by 4 bases, 3 bases remained unmatched. Per germline, CDR1 MNHEY and CDR2 SVGAGI.

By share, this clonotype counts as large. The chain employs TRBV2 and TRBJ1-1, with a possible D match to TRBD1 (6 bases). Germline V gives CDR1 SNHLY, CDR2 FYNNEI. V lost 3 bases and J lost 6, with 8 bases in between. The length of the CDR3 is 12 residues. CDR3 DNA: TGTGCCAGCAGTGAGAACAGGGCTGAAGCTTTCTTT. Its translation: CASSENRAEAFF.

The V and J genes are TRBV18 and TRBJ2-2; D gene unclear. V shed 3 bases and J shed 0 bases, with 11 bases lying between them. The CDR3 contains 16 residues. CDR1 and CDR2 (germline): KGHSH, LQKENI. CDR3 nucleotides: TGTGCCAGCTCACCCACCGTAAGATCGAACACCGGGGAGCTGTTTTTT. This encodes CASSPTVRSNTGELFF. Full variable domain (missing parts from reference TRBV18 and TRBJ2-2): NAGVMQNPRHLVRRRGQEARLRCSPMKGHSHVYWYRQLPEEGLKFMVYLQKENIIDESGMPKERFSAEFPKEGPSILRIQQVVRGDSAAYFCASSPTVRSNTGELFFGEGSRLTVL.

This chain's CDR3 is CSVGRQNEKLFF. The CDR3 coding sequence is TGCAGCGTCGGGAGGCAGAACGAAAAACTGTTTTTT. The chain uses TRBV29-1 and TRBJ1-4, with D hard to call. The germline gives CDR1 SQVTM, CDR2 ANQGSEA. This CDR3 is 12 amino acids long. V dropped 6 bases and J dropped 8 bases, with 13 bases sitting between them.